The present T cell receptor (beta chain) was sequenced within a study of T cell clonotyping in hematopoietic cell transplantation. Profiled with immunoSEQ multiplex PCR; TCRdb holds only in-frame clones, not every one. The repertoire consists of about 36,000 clones, with 85% to 95% occurring once and the leading ten covering 1.5% to 2%. Time point indicated: recipient sample about 28 days before transplant, after cytoreduction. V was clipped by 0 bases and J by 10 bases, with 18 bases between them. This CDR3 spans 15 amino acids. CDR1 is MGHRA and CDR2 is YSYEKL in the germline V gene. The receptor's source is a man between 35 and 55 years old with chronic myeloid leukemia. Some clones in this sample may be carry-over from other donors' samples. The chain is built from TRBV4-1 and TRBJ1-2; TRBD1 might be the D (5 bases). Source: peripheral blood mononuclear cells, taken before stem cell transplant. The CDR3 DNA reads as TGCGCCAGCAGCCAAGATTCCGGGAAGGGGACGCCCTACACCTTC. Translating it yields CASSQDSGKGTPYTF.